This entry is about one T cell receptor (beta chain). Sequencing was performed with immunoSEQ multiplex PCR; in TCRdb, only in-frame clones are kept and a portion is missing. The profile shows 150,000 or so clones, about 89% of them singletons. This sample is part of a study of control samples from healthy donors and cancer patients. J lost 1 base, V lost 3 bases, and 4 bases had no gene match. Germline V gene sequence: CDR1 SGDLS, CDR2 YYNGEE. This CDR3 is built from 15 residues. The chain recombines TRBV9 with TRBJ2-7, with 10 nucleotides matching TRBD1. The sample consisted of blood. The receptor was derived from a man aged 18 to 30 in good health. The CDR3 sequence is CASSGGQGMSYEQYF. The DNA of the CDR3 is TGTGCCAGCAGCGGGGGACAGGGGATGTCCTACGAGCAGTACTTC. The full variable domain, completed using reference TRBV9 and TRBJ2-7, is DSGVTQTPKHLITATGQRVTLRCSPRSGDLSVYWYQQSLDQGLQFLIQYYNGEERAKGNILERFSAQQFPDLHSELNLSSLELGDSALYFCASSGGQGMSYEQYFGPGTRLTVT.